A single TCR beta chain is shown here with its context. This entry belongs to a study of blood T cell repertoires in COVID-19. Germline V lookup: CDR1 MNHNS, CDR2 SASEGT. This CDR3 is built from 14 residues. V gave up 2 bases and J gave up 7 bases, with 15 bases separating them. Only in-frame clones appear in the TCRdb table, and some are missing; sequencing was by immunoSEQ multiplex PCR. The sample lists 140,000 or so clones; approximately 80% were seen once. This sequence originates from a human donor in a cohort sampled during active COVID-19. Sequenced sample: peripheral blood. The chain carries TRBV6-1 and TRBJ2-7, with D perhaps matching TRBD2 (5 bases). CDR3 sequence (DNA): TGTGCCAGCAGTGAACTGTTAGAACGGGGAGAGCAGTACTTC. It translates to CASSELLERGEQYF.